This TCR beta chain was documented in a study of neurological immune-mediated disorders. Across the whole study: Relapsing-remitting disease was seen in 31 of the 34 multiple sclerosis patients, and secondary progressive disease was seen in 3. Whole-study results and caveats: None of the CDR3 amino acid sequences found in expanded clones was shared across subjects. This suggests that the TCR-beta repertoires were private in all groups.

The CDR3 is 14 amino acids. V lost 0 bases and J 10 bases, leaving 15 bases between the germline ends. Germline assignment: CDR1 MNHEY and CDR2 SVGAGI. cDNA was made by 5'RACE with 10-nucleotide random UMIs. TCRdb re-called the 5' RACE reads through MiXCR, storing one row per CDR3 protein. The sample has around 46,000 distinct CDR3 sequences, 1.9% seen once. This clonotype was recorded many times. The antigen remains unidentified. The sequence was obtained from a woman in her 40s with multiple sclerosis. V gene TRBV6-5 combines with J gene TRBJ1-1; maybe TRBD1 (6 bases). Sequenced material: PBMCs. DNA for the CDR3: TGTGCCAGCAGTTACTCGAGGCAGGGGTTCGTAGCTTTCTTT. It encodes CASSYSRQGFVAFF.